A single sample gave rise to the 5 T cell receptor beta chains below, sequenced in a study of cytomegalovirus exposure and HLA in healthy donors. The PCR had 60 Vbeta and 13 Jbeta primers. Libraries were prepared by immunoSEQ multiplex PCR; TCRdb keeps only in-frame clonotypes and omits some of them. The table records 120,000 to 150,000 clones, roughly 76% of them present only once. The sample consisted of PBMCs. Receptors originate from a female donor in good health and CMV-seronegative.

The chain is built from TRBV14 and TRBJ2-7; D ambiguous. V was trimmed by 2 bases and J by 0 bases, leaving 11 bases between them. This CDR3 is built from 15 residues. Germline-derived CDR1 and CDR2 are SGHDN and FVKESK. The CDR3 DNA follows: TGTGCCAGCAGCCAACCTGGCGGCACCTCCTACGAGCAGTACTTC. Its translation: CASSQPGGTSYEQYF.

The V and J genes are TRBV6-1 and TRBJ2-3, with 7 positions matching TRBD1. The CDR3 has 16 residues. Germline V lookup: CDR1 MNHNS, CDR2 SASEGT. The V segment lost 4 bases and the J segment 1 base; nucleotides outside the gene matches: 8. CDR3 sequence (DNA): TGTGCCAGCAGTGCCCTCCAGGGGGTGGGCACAGATACGCAGTATTTT. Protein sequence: CASSALQGVGTDTQYF.

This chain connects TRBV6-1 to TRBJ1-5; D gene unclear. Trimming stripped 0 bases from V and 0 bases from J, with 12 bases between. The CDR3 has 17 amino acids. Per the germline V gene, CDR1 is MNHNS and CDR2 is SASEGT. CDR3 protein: CASSEAINSLSNQPQHF. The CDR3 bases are TGTGCCAGCAGTGAAGCGATCAACAGCCTTAGCAATCAGCCCCAGCATTTT.

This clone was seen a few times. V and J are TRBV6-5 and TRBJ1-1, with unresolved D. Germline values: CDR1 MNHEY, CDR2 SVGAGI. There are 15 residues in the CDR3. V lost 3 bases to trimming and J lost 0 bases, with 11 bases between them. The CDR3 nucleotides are TGTGCCAGCAGTTATGTTATCGGGATGAACACTGAAGCTTTCTTT. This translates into CASSYVIGMNTEAFF.

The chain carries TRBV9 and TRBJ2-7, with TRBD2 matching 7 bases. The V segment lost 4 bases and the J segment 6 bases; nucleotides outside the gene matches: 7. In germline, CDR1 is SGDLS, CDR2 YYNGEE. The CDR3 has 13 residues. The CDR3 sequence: CASSPIPGGEQYF. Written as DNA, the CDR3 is TGTGCCAGCAGCCCTATTCCGGGGGGCGAGCAGTACTTC. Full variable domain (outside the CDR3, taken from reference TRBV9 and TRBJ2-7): DSGVTQTPKHLITATGQRVTLRCSPRSGDLSVYWYQQSLDQGLQFLIQYYNGEERAKGNILERFSAQQFPDLHSELNLSSLELGDSALYFCASSPIPGGEQYFGPGTRLTVT.